Below, one T cell receptor (beta chain) is given with its context. This clonotype showed up just a few times. Its specific antigen is unknown. Base qualities are not recorded, but no much larger clone differs from it by a single base. At the junction V is shortened by 2 bases and J by 3 bases, with 13 bases in between. From the cysteine through the phenylalanine, the CDR3 covers 15 amino acids. The kept DNA is CDR3 alone, 45 bases in frame from the first base. As encoded in the germline V gene, CDR1 is MNHNS while CDR2 is SASEGT. Full-length TCR variable regions were amplified by 5' RACE PCR with constant-region reverse primers, followed by semi-nested PCR with Nested Universal Primer A. Using the ReliaPrep RNA Cell Miniprep System, total RNA was extracted, and the SMARTer RACE 5'/3' Kit was then used to reverse transcribe the RNA into 5'RACE-ready cDNA. An Illumina MiSeq was used to sequence the full-length TCR alpha and beta libraries, which had been barcoded with multiplex adaptors. For the original study's pipeline: For each of nine subset-tissue groups, sequencing data from the five patients were combined, and the groups were compared by unsupervised clustering of TCR gene usage. Repertoire similarity was calculated with the Morisita-Horn index, weighting shared sequences by their contribution to each repertoire. TCRdb passed the public sequencing reads through fastp at Q25 and MiXCR, retaining productive beta sequences. Rows are unified per CDR3 protein, each entry keeping the most common DNA and genes. TCRdb's processing, not the study's, gives the V and J calls here. This sample comprises under 45,000 distinct CDR3 sequences, roughly a fifth of them detected only once. The ten largest account for around 4% of the sample.

Cells that were CD4+CD25+CD127-/low were isolated as Tregs. Tregs, naive and memory CD4+ T cells from tumor, blood and ipsilateral draining lymph nodes of 4 or 5 breast cancer patients underwent full-length TCR alpha and beta sequencing. Ficoll density gradient centrifugation was used to isolate mononuclear cells from lymph nodes or from approximately 50 ml of peripheral blood. FACS confirmed that the sorted cell populations were more than 90% pure. This entry belongs to a study (dated by TCRdb to the mid-2010s). In the study overall: The study set out to test whether tumor-infiltrating Tregs in breast cancer get recruited from blood Tregs or are instead converted in situ from other CD4+ T cell subsets.

The paper's findings and limits, for the study overall: Validation in the larger cohort was restricted to a single TCR beta V-J rearrangement rather than whole repertoires. Tumor memory CD4+ T cell TCR gene usage was found to cluster with blood and lymph node memory CD4+ cells and with lymph node naive CD4+ cells. The greatest overlap of tumor-infiltrating Treg TCR alpha and beta sequences was observed with tumor naive CD4+ T cells, followed by blood naive CD4+ T cells.

The sequencing input was Tregs sorted from blood. The sequence derives from a female donor with breast cancer. The sequence is built from TRBV6-1 and TRBJ1-2; TRBD1 is perhaps the D gene, given 5 matching bases. This receptor carries the CDR3 CASSEMGRGYYGYTF. The DNA reads as follows: TGTGCCAGCAGTGAAATGGGACGGGGATACTATGGCTACACCTTC.